A single sample gave rise to the 19 T cell receptor beta chains below, sequenced in a study of T cells in Graves' hyperthyroidism and ophthalmopathy. Amplification yielded TCR beta CDR3 regions, with RNA transcripts as the source. Initially, a first-round RT-PCR of the TCR CDR3 employed the HTBI primer set. TCRdb fed the multiplex PCR reads into MiXCR, producing one record per CDR3 protein. The data contain more than 100,000 distinct CDR3 sequences, over 45% of them singletons. The sequencing sample was made of blood. These receptors originate from a man in his forties with Graves' hyperthyroidism.

The chain couples TRBV15 to TRBJ2-1; 9 bases match TRBD1. Germline CDR1 LNHNV, CDR2 YYDKDF (reference sequence). CDR3 length equals 19 residues. Unmatched junction bases numbered 16, after V lost 3 bases and J lost 4 bases. The CDR3 is CATSRGGGTGYLGYNEQFF. Here the CDR3 DNA reads TGTGCCACCAGCAGGGGAGGGGGGACAGGGTATCTCGGGTACAATGAGCAGTTCTTC.

This chain joins TRBV15 and TRBJ1-2; TRBD1 is a possible D gene (6 bases). The CDR3 has 15 residues. Germline values: CDR1 LNHNV, CDR2 YYDKDF (reference sequence). The V end lost 0 bases, the J end lost 4 bases, and 12 bases lay between the germline ends. In nucleotides, the CDR3 is TGTGCCACCAGCAGAGATTCGGGGGCCTCCTATGGCTACACCTTC. Protein sequence: CATSRDSGASYGYTF.

The chain joins TRBV20-1 to TRBJ2-3, with D perhaps being TRBD1 or TRBD2 (5 bases each). The CDR3 is 14 amino acids. Germline values: CDR1 DFQATT, CDR2 SNEGSKA (reference sequence). V shed 6 bases and J shed 3 bases, with 16 bases lying between them. The CDR3, as DNA: TGCAGTGCCTCGATGGGGGTGAGGACAGATACGCAGTATTTT. As protein: CSASMGVRTDTQYF.

This sequence joins TRBV15 and TRBJ2-6; D is perhaps TRBD1 (5 bases). CDR1 LNHNV and CDR2 YYDKDF come from the germline V gene (reference sequence). The CDR3 is made up of 17 amino acids. V was pared by 3 bases and J by 2 bases, with 14 bases between. DNA of the CDR3: TGTGCCACCAGCAGCCTCCGGACAACGACTGGGGCCAACGTCCTGACTTTC. It encodes CATSSLRTTTGANVLTF.

This clonotype was counted a few times. This rearrangement joins TRBV18 to TRBJ1-1; D not resolved. CDR1 and CDR2 (germline): KGHSH, LQKENI. The CDR3 has 14 amino acids. The V and J ends lost 1 base and 2 bases respectively, with 8 bases between them. CDR3 region: CASSPLEGNTEAFF. The CDR3 coding sequence is TGTGCCAGCTCACCACTTGAGGGAAACACTGAAGCTTTCTTT.

In its sample, this clonotype was seen many times. The V gene is TRBV11-2, the J gene TRBJ1-3; D is undetermined. Germline V gene lookup returns CDR1 SGHAT and CDR2 FQNNGV. The CDR3 is 14 amino acids. Trimming removed 4 bases from V and 0 bases from J, with 7 bases in between. The CDR3 loop is CASSSSRSGNTIYF. For the CDR3, the DNA is TGTGCCAGCAGCTCCTCTCGCTCTGGAAACACCATATATTTT.

This clonotype was found many times. The chain recombines TRBV5-1 with TRBJ2-5, with 11 nucleotides matching TRBD2. The CDR3 is 15 residues long. The ends lost 2 bases at V and 1 base at J; junction bases unmatched: 1. Germline V lookup: CDR1 SGHRS, CDR2 YFSETQ. CDR3 region: CASSFGTSGQETQYF. CDR3 DNA sequence: TGCGCCAGCAGCTTTGGGACTAGCGGCCAAGAGACCCAGTACTTC.

This clonotype was detected once. The chain uses TRBV9 and TRBJ1-6, with 9 positions matching TRBD1. With V trimmed by 4 bases and J by 7 bases, 9 bases remained unmatched. The germline gives CDR1 SGDLS, CDR2 YYNGEE. CDR3 length: 16 residues. The CDR3 reads CASSPGQGRLNSPLHF. The CDR3, as DNA: TGTGCCAGCAGCCCTGGACAGGGGAGGTTGAATTCACCCCTCCACTTT.

Remarks on this clonotype: The conserved closing phenylalanine or tryptophan is absent in this CDR3, likely reflecting a read error. The DNA is left out, because the CDR3 cannot be placed on it with certainty; the CDR3 is given as TCRdb lists it. The chain carries TRBV10-1 and TRBJ2-6. A total of 8 residues make up the CDR3, ends included. Germline CDR1 reads WNHNN; CDR2 reads SYGVQD (reference sequence). The CDR3 reads CASSESFT.

The table lists this clonotype with many counts. The J gene is TRBJ2-7, the V gene TRBV11-2, with 10 bases aligning to TRBD2. The CDR3 has 15 residues. Germline V CDR1 and CDR2: SGHAT, FQNNGV. After removal of 0 bases from V and 4 bases from J, the junction contained 3 bases not matched to a gene. The DNA for the CDR3 is TGTGCCAGCAGCTTAGAACTAGCGGGAAGGTACGAGCAGTACTTC. It translates to CASSLELAGRYEQYF. The full variable domain, completed using reference TRBV11-2 and TRBJ2-7, is EAGVAQSPRYKIIEKRQSVAFWCNPISGHATLYWYQQILGQGPKLLIQFQNNGVVDDSQLPKDRFSAERLKGVDSTLKIQPAKLEDSAVYLCASSLELAGRYEQYFGPGTRLTVT.

The sample holds many counts of this clonotype. The gene calls are TRBV4-3 and TRBJ2-1; D ambiguous. Trimming stripped 0 bases from V and 5 bases from J, with 5 bases between. Per germline, CDR1 LGHNA and CDR2 YSLEER. This CDR3 is built from 13 residues. CDR3 protein: CASSQELNNEQFF. DNA of the CDR3: TGCGCCAGCAGCCAAGAATTAAACAATGAGCAGTTCTTC.

This clonotype showed up many times. The chain employs TRBV12-3 or TRBV12-4 and TRBJ2-1, with a tentative D call TRBD1 (6 bases). Between the trimmed V and J ends, which lost 4 bases and 5 bases, there was a span of 12 bases. The CDR3 is 14 residues long. Here the CDR3 reads CASSYQGSNNEQFF. CDR3 in DNA: TGTGCCAGCAGTTATCAGGGGTCGAACAATGAGCAGTTCTTC.

As to this clonotype: At one boundary the junction diverges from the germline segment, which might be a read error. The V call is TRBV11-2, the J call TRBJ2-7; D perhaps matches TRBD2 (6 bases). CDR1 and CDR2 from the germline V gene are SGHAT and FQNNGV. This CDR3 comprises 13 residues. CDR3 coding DNA: TGTGCCAGCAGCCCACAGCGGGTGAGCGAGCAATACTTC. Protein product: CASSPQRVSEQYF. Together with reference TRBV11-2 and TRBJ2-7, the CDR3 gives the full variable domain: EAGVAQSPRYKIIEKRQSVAFWCNPISGHATLYWYQQILGQGPKLLIQFQNNGVVDDSQLPKDRFSAERLKGVDSTLKIQPAKLEDSAVYLCASSPQRVSEQYFGPGTRLTVT.

This clonotype appeared many times. The J gene is TRBJ2-7, the V gene TRBV5-6; 9 bases line up with TRBD1. The CDR3 length is 13 residues. CDR1 is SGHDT and CDR2 is YYEEEE in the germline V gene. V lost 3 bases to trimming and J lost 5 bases; unmatched junction nucleotides: 3. The CDR3 bases are TGTGCCAGCAGCTGGGACAGGGCCCACGAGCAGTACTTC. This encodes CASSWDRAHEQYF.

This clonotype has at least ten counts. The chain carries TRBV19 and TRBJ1-1, with TRBD1 as a possible D gene (5 bases). The CDR3 is 13 amino acids. V lost 3 bases and J 1 base, leaving 6 bases between the germline ends. CDR1 and CDR2 from the germline V gene are LNHDA and SQIVND (reference sequence). Here the CDR3 reads CASSIRENTEAFF. CDR3 in DNA: TGTGCCAGTAGTATCAGGGAGAACACTGAAGCTTTCTTT.

This clonotype came up many times. The chain couples TRBV6-6 to TRBJ1-2, with D unresolved. The CDR3 is 16 residues long. Germline V gene data show CDR1 as MNHNY and CDR2 as SVGAGI (reference sequence). Trimming shortened V by 4 bases and J by 4 bases, and 19 bases separated the two germline ends. CDR3: CASSSTDIPTVYGYTF. The CDR3 bases are TGTGCCAGCAGTTCTACCGACATCCCCACTGTCTATGGCTACACCTTC.

This clonotype was counted ten times or more. V usage is TRBV5-6 and J usage is TRBJ2-7, with D possibly TRBD2 on 5 matching bases. Germline CDR1 and CDR2: SGHDT and YYEEEE. The germline V and J ends were trimmed by 2 bases and 5 bases, with 17 bases remaining between them. This CDR3 contains 15 residues. CDR3 sequence (DNA): TGTGCCAGCAGCTTTGCCGGGGTGACATTCGACGAGCAGTACTTC. Translating gives CASSFAGVTFDEQYF.

This clonotype was seen ten or more times. The rearrangement joins TRBV2 to TRBJ1-4, with a weak D call TRBD1 (5 bases). Germline CDR1 is SNHLY and CDR2 is FYNNEI. The CDR3 has 18 residues. Between the trimmed V and J ends, which lost 7 bases and 0 bases, there was a span of 21 bases. This CDR3 is CASKARAHSDATNEKLFF. The CDR3 bases are TGTGCCAGCAAGGCCAGGGCCCACTCAGATGCAACTAATGAAAAACTGTTTTTT. The full variable domain, rest sourced from reference TRBV2 and TRBJ1-4, is EPEVTQTPSHQVTQMGQEVILRCVPISNHLYFYWYRQILGQKVEFLVSFYNNEISEKSEIFDDQFSVERPDGSNFTLKIRSTKLEDSAMYFCASKARAHSDATNEKLFFGSGTQLSVL.

This clonotype has a handful of counts. The chain joins TRBV3-1 to TRBJ1-2; possibly TRBD1 for D (6 bases). Germline loops: CDR1 LGHDT, CDR2 YNNKEL (reference sequence). V was trimmed by 4 bases and J by 8 bases, leaving 17 bases between them. There are 14 residues in the CDR3. Here the CDR3 DNA reads TGTGCCAGCAGCCCCGAACAGGGTAGTAGGGGCTACACCTTC. This translates into CASSPEQGSRGYTF.